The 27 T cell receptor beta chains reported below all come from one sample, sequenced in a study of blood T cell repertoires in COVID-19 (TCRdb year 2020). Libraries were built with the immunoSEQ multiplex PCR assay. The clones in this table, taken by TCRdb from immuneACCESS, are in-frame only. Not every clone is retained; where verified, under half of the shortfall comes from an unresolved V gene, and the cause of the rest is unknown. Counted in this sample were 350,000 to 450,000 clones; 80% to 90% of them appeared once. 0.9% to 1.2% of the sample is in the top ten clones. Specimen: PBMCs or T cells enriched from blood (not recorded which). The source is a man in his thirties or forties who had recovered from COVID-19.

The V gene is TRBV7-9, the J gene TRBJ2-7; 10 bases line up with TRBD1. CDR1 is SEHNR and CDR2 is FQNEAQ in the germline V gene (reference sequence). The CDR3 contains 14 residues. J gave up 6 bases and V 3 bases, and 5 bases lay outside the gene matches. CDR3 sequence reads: CASSFRDRGFEQYF. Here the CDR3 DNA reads TGTGCCAGCAGCTTCCGGGACAGGGGCTTCGAGCAGTACTTC.

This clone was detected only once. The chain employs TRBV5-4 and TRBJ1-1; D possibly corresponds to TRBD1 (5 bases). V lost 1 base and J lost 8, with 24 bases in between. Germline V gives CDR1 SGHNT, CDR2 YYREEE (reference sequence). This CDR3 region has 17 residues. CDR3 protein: CASSLSGLGYRGAEAFF. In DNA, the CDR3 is TGTGCCAGCAGCTTGTCCGGACTTGGTTATCGCGGGGCCGAAGCTTTCTTT.

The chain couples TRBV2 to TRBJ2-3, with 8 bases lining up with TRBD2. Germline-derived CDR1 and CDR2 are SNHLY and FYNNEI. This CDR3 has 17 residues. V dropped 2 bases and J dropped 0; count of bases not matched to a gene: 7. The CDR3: CASSELVAGGSTDTQYF. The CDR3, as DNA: TGTGCCAGCAGTGAACTCGTTGCGGGGGGTAGCACAGATACGCAGTATTTT.

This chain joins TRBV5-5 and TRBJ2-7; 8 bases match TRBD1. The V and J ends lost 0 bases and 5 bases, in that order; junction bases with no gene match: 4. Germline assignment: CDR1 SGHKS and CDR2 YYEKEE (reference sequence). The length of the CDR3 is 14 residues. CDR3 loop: CASSLAGGFHEQYF. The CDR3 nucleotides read TGTGCCAGCAGCTTGGCAGGGGGCTTCCACGAGCAGTACTTC.

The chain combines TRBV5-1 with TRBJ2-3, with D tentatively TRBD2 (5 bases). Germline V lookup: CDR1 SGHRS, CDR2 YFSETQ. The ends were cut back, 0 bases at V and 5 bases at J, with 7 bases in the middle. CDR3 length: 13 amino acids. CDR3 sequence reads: CASSLGGIDTQYF. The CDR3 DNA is TGCGCCAGCAGCTTGGGAGGGATAGATACGCAGTATTTT.

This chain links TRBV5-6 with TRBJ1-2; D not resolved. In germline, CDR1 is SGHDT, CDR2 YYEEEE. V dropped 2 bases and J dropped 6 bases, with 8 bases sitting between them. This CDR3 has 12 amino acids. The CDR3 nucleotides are TGTGCCAGCAGCTTTTTAGGAGATGGCTACACCTTC. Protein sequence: CASSFLGDGYTF.

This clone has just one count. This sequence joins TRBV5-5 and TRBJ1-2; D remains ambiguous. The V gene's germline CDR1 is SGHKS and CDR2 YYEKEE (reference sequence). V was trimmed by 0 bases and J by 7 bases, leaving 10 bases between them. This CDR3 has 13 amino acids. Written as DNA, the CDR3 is TGTGCCAGCAGCTTGGACTTGTTCTCTGGCTACACCTTC. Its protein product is CASSLDLFSGYTF.

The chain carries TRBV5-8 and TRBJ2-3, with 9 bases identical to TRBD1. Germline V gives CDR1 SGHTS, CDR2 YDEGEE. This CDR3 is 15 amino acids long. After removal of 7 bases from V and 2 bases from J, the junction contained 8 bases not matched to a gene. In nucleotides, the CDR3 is TGTGCCAGCGGTCAAGGACAGGGGTACACAGATACGCAGTATTTT. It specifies CASGQGQGYTDTQYF.

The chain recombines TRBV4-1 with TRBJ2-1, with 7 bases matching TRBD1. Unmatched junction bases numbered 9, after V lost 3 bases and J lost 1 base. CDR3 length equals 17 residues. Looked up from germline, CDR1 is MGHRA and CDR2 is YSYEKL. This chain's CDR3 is CASSHSRTGESYNEQFF. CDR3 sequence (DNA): TGCGCCAGCAGCCACAGCAGGACAGGAGAGTCCTACAATGAGCAGTTCTTC.

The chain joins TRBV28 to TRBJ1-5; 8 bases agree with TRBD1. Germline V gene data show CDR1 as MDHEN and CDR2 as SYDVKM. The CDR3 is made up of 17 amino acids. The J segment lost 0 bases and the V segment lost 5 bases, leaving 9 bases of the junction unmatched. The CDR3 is CASSNDRGEYSNQPQHF. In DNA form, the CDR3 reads TGTGCCAGCAGTAACGACAGGGGAGAATATAGCAATCAGCCCCAGCATTTT.

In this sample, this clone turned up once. The CDR3 protein is CASSQDLVAGHYNEQFF. Here the CDR3 DNA reads TGTGCCAGCAGCCAAGATCTAGTAGCGGGCCACTACAATGAGCAGTTCTTC. The J gene is TRBJ2-1, the V gene TRBV3-1 (or the pseudogene TRBV3-2); TRBD2 matches at 7 bases. The CDR3 consists of 17 residues. CDR1 and CDR2 from the germline V gene are LGHDT and YNNKEL (reference sequence). Trimming at V came to 0 bases and at J to 3 bases, leaving 8 bases not matched to a gene.

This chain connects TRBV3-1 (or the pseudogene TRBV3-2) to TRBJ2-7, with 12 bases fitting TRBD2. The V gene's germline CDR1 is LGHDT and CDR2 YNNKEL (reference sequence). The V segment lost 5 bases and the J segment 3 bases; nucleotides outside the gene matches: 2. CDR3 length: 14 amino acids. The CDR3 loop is CASSWTSGNYEQYF. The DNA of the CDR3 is TGTGCCAGCAGCTGGACTAGCGGGAACTACGAGCAGTACTTC.

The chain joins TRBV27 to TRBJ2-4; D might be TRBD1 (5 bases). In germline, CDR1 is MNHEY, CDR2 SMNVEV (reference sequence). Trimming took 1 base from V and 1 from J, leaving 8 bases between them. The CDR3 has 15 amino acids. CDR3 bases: TGTGCCAGCAGTTTATATAGGGGCGCCAAAAACATTCAGTACTTC. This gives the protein CASSLYRGAKNIQYF.

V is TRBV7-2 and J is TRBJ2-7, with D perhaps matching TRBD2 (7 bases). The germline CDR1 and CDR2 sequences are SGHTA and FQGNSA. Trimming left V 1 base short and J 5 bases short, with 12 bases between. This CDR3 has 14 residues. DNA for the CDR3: TGTGCCAGCAGCTTAGAGGGGGGAGGGGACGAGCAGTACTTC. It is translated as CASSLEGGGDEQYF.

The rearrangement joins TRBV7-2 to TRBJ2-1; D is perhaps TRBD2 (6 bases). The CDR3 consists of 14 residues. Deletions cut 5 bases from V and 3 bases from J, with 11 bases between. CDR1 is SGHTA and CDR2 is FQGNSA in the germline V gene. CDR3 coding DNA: TGTGCCAGCAGCCGCTCCGGGAGCTACAATGAGCAGTTCTTC. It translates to CASSRSGSYNEQFF.

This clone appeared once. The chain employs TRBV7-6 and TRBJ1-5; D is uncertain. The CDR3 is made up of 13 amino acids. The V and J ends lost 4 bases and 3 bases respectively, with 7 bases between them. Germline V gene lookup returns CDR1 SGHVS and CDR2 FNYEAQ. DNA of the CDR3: TGTGCCAGCAGCTCGACAAACAATCAGCCCCAGCATTTT. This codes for CASSSTNNQPQHF.

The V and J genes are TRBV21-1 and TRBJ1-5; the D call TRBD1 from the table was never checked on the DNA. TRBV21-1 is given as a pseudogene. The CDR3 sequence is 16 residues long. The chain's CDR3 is CASSKKQGYSNQPQHF. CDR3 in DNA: TGTGCCAGCAGCAAGAAACAGGGGTATAGCAATCAGCCCCAGCATTTT.

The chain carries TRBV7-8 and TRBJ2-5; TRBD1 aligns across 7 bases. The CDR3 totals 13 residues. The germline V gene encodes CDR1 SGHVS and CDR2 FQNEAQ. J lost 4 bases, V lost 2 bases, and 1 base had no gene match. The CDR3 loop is CASSLRGRETQYF. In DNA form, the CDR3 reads TGTGCCAGCAGCTTAAGGGGGCGAGAGACCCAGTACTTC.

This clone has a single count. The CDR3, as DNA: TGTGCCTGGAGGGACAGGGGGGCCTCACCCCTCCACTTT. The encoded protein is CAWRDRGASPLHF. The chain recombines TRBV30 with TRBJ1-6, with 10 bases fitting TRBD1. The CDR3 length is 13 residues. The junction had 3 bases not matched to a gene; V was cut back by 3 bases and J by 10 bases. Germline CDR1 is GTSNPN and CDR2 is SVGIG (reference sequence).

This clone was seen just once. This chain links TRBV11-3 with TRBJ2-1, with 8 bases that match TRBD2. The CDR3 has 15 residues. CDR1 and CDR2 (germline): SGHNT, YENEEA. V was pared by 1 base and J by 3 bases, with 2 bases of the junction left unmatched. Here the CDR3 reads CASSLGAGDYNEQFF. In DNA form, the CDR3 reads TGTGCCAGCAGCTTAGGAGCGGGGGACTACAATGAGCAGTTCTTC.

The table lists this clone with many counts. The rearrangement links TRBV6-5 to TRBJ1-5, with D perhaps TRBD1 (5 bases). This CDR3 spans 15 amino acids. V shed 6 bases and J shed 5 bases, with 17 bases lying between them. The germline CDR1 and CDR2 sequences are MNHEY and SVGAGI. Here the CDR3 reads CASRRFGRVDQPQHF. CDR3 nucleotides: TGTGCCAGCAGAAGGTTTGGCAGGGTGGATCAGCCCCAGCATTTT.

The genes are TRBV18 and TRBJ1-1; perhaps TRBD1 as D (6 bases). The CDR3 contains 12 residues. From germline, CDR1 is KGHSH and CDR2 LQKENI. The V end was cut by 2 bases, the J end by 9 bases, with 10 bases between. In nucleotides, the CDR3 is TGTGCCAGCTCACCAGGGGGCGCGAAAGCTTTCTTT. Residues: CASSPGGAKAFF.

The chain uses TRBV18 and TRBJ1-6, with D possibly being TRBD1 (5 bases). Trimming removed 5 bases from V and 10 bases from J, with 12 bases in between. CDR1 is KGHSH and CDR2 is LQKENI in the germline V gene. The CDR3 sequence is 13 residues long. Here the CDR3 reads CASSATAGSPLHF. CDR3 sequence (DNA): TGTGCCAGCTCAGCGACAGCGGGCTCACCCCTCCACTTT.

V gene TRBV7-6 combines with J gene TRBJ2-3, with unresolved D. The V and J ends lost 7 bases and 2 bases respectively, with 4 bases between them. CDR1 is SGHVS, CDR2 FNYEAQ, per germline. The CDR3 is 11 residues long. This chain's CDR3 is CASTTTDTQYF. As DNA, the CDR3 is TGTGCCAGCACTACCACAGATACGCAGTATTTT.

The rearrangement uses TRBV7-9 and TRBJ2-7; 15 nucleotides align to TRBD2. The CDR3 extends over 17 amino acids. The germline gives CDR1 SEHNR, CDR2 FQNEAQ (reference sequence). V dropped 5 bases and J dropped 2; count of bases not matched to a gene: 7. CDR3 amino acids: CASSLGLAGGGAYEQYF. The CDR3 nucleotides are TGTGCCAGCAGCCTGGGACTAGCGGGAGGAGGGGCCTACGAGCAGTACTTC.

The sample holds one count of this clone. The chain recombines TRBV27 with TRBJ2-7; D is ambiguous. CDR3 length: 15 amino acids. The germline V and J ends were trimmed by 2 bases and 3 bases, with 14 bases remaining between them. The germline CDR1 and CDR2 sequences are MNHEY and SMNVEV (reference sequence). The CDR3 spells CASSLKSYRNYEQYF. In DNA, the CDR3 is TGTGCCAGCAGTTTAAAGTCGTACAGAAACTACGAGCAGTACTTC.

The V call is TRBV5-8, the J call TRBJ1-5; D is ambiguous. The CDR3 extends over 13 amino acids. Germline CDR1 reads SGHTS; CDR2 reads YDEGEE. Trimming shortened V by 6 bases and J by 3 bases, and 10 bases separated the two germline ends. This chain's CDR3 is CASNDRVNQPQHF. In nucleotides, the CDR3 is TGTGCCAGCAACGATCGGGTCAATCAGCCCCAGCATTTT.